The 8 T cell receptor beta chains below were found in one sample sequenced in a study of glioma-infiltrating T cells listed by TCRdb under 2016. Sequencing used an Illumina MiSeq. TCR alpha and beta CDR3 regions were amplified with the iRepertoire nested amplicon-rescue multiplex PCR (arm-PCR) platform from RNA. The public reads were reanalyzed by TCRdb: fastp trimming at Q25, MiXCR alignment, in-frame beta chains only. Identical CDR3 proteins give one entry, which carries the most common genes and DNA. The sample table shows about 140,000 distinct CDR3 sequences, and around 40% are seen once. The top ten constitute around 18% of the sample. The specimen sequenced was glioma tissue, nonneoplastic brain tissue, or PBMCs (not recorded which). The source of these receptors is a human donor with low-grade glioma or glioblastoma, undergoing nonglioma brain surgery, or in good health (not recorded which).

This clonotype was observed a handful of times. The chain combines TRBV6-6 with TRBJ2-3, with TRBD2 identical over 8 bases. Trimming at V came to 1 base and at J to 5 bases, leaving 5 bases not matched to a gene. This CDR3 is built from 15 residues. Germline-derived CDR1 and CDR2 are MNHNY and SVGAGI (reference sequence). The CDR3 nucleotides are TGTGCCAGCAGTTACTTTGGTCTAGCGGGAGATACGCAGTATTTT. It translates to CASSYFGLAGDTQYF.

J is TRBJ1-5 and V is TRBV6-1; 7 nucleotides match TRBD1. J gave up 4 bases and V 6 bases, and 9 bases lay outside the gene matches. The V gene's germline CDR1 is MNHNS and CDR2 SASEGT. This CDR3 has 15 amino acids. CDR3 DNA: TGTGCCAGCAGGGGGACAGTGATGGGGAATCAGCCCCAGCATTTT. Its protein is CASRGTVMGNQPQHF.

The chain is built from TRBV20-1 and TRBJ2-3, with a tentative D call TRBD1 (6 bases). CDR1 and CDR2 from the germline V gene are DFQATT and SNEGSKA (reference sequence). Trimming took off 6 bases at V and 4 bases at J, with 11 bases between the two ends. The CDR3 is made up of 12 amino acids. In DNA form, the CDR3 reads TGCAGTGCCAGGGGAGATTCAGATACGCAGTATTTT. This translates into CSARGDSDTQYF.

The V and J genes are TRBV28 and TRBJ2-5; TRBD2 matches 8 bases. The CDR3 totals 16 residues. Germline-derived CDR1 and CDR2 are MDHEN and SYDVKM. Losses at the gene ends were 5 bases for V and 5 bases for J; bases not matched to a gene: 13. The CDR3 spells CASSPFAGRAWETQYF. The DNA for the CDR3 is TGTGCCAGCAGTCCCTTTGCCGGGAGGGCCTGGGAGACCCAGTACTTC.

The table lists this clonotype with a few counts. This rearrangement joins TRBV28 to TRBJ1-1; D not resolved. The V and J ends lost 7 bases and 4 bases respectively, with 10 bases between them. From germline, CDR1 is MDHEN and CDR2 SYDVKM. CDR3 length: 12 residues. The CDR3 protein is CASNDRPTEAFF. The CDR3 DNA sequence: TGTGCCAGCAATGATAGGCCCACTGAAGCTTTCTTT.

This clonotype appeared a few times. Here the CDR3 DNA reads TGCGCCAGCAGCCCGGGGACAGGGCCAGATACGCAGTATTTT. This sequence encodes CASSPGTGPDTQYF. This sequence joins TRBV4-3 and TRBJ2-3; 9 bases map to TRBD1. The CDR3 contains 14 residues. From germline, CDR1 is LGHNA and CDR2 YSLEER. The J segment lost 4 bases and the V segment lost 4 bases, leaving 3 bases of the junction unmatched.

The chain joins TRBV4-2 to TRBJ1-2; no definite D call. V lost 2 bases, J lost 3 bases, and 4 bases lay in between. CDR3 length: 12 residues. CDR1 LGHNA and CDR2 YNFKEQ come from the germline V gene. CDR3 DNA: TGTGCCAGCAGCCAAAGCGACTATGGCTACACCTTC. It yields the protein CASSQSDYGYTF.

This clonotype was seen only a few times. CDR3 coding DNA: TGTGCCAGCAGCTTGGAACTGACCTACGAGCAGTACTTC. Its protein product is CASSLELTYEQYF. This chain uses TRBV5-4 with TRBJ2-7; D gene unclear. Germline lookup yields CDR1 SGHNT and CDR2 YYREEE (reference sequence). This CDR3 region has 13 residues. The ends were cut back, 0 bases at V and 2 bases at J, with 6 bases in the middle.